This TCR beta chain appears in the sequencing data of a study of cytomegalovirus exposure and HLA in healthy donors (dated by TCRdb to 2017 to 2019). Some background on the complete study: In an earlier analysis of fewer than 750 of the donors, roughly 300 Gb of sequence data and 117 million unique TCR beta sequences from some 170 million T cells were reported. Roughly 300 gigabases of sequencing data and tens of millions of unique TCR sequences were included in an early release covering roughly 600 HLA-typed donors. Of the roughly 430 genotyped donors, approximately 83% fell in the genetic ancestry cluster associated with self-reported Caucasian donors. The study aimed to test whether cataloging public T cell receptors could reveal signatures of past pathogen exposure. Using immunosequencing, the study profiled T cell repertoires from about 620 subjects and related those repertoires to cytomegalovirus serostatus. Along with the approximately 650-subject first cohort, a separate validation cohort of more than 90 different subjects was used. To predict cytomegalovirus infection status, the study brought together high-throughput TCR immunosequencing, statistical association of individual TCRs with disease status, and machine learning. In a later analysis, previously published TCR beta repertoires from 500 to 750 donors were re-analyzed and high-resolution HLA genotyping was added so that TCR occurrence patterns could be studied. In the later analysis, no new phenotypic data were used to find candidate immune exposures; instead, reliance was placed on TCR beta sequences and their occurrence across donors. An earlier analysis of 500 to 750 of the donors applied high-throughput TCR beta sequencing to assess whether each TCR beta V gene segment acted as functional or pseudogenic. Donor age, sex, ethnicity and CMV serostatus were compiled alongside the repertoire data. Genome-wide SNP genotypes for about 65% of the roughly 670 donors were used in a later genetic analysis, which treated that subset as a discovery cohort. Every repertoire in the discovery cohort had been generated on one and the same sequencing platform. HLA typing included class I and class II loci at four-digit resolution. The number of typed donors differed by locus: roughly 620-630 for A, B, C, DRB1 and DQB1; approximately 530 for DQA1; 606 for DPA1; and roughly 490 for DPB1. About 5 DR-DQ haplotypes were handled as single units for association and clustering, since linkage in the cohort was strong. Among roughly 370 genotyped donors of the cohort, an average of 235,054 unique TCR beta nucleotide sequences were sequenced per donor, about a sixth of them non-productive.

The cohort consisted of some 730 healthy bone marrow donors. At the time of sampling, every cohort member was nominally healthy, though immune exposures that went unrecorded were likely present. The donor tested CMV seropositive and was one of the 289 seropositive cohort members. Each donor provided a peripheral blood sample, and peripheral blood mononuclear cells were used for TCR beta sequencing. The Qiagen DNeasy Blood Extraction Kit was used to extract genomic DNA from the blood cell samples. Taken from the germline V gene, the CDR1 and CDR2 loops are MDHEN and SYDVKM. Its CDR3 holds 13 amino acids, cysteine through phenylalanine. Only the CDR3 DNA stays, 39 bases, in frame from base 1. V has 7 bases trimmed and J has 10 bases trimmed; junction bases matching no gene number 11. What the work shows at the level of the full study, not this receptor alone: Presence/absence analyses assumed roughly uniform sequencing depth across donors, an assumption that may not hold. V-gene and J-gene trimming of TCR beta chains was associated with a missense DCLRE1C variant in a later genetic analysis, and the association was replicated in an independent cohort. A later analysis found that TCR association rates varied across HLA loci, with DRB1 alleles showing the most associated TCRs and HLA-C alleles the fewest. Correlated functional status among segregating V segments might be attributable to linkage disequilibrium, but an unknown experimental factor could not be ruled out. A later analysis reported that several top co-occurrence clusters appeared linked to parvovirus B19, influenza, CMV and Epstein-Barr virus. It was suggested by the authors that the approach could potentially be generalized to other disease states and immunological phenotypes. According to a later genetic analysis, donors in an Asian-associated ancestry cluster had fewer N-insertions in productive TCRs than the approximately 700-donor mean. Strong co-occurrence of HLA alleles, especially DR and DQ, made assigning TCR associations to individual alleles difficult. An earlier analysis of some 590 of the donors showed that most TCR beta V segments appeared in productive rearrangements either about 90% or about 30% of the time, which broadly matched IMGT annotations. In a later analysis, HLA-associated TCR beta chains were found to be more clonally expanded and to have lower generation probabilities than equally common non-associated chains. Some IMGT-functional V segments, including TRBV6-2 and TRBV6-3, could not be told apart with the 87-base-pair reads, so those segments were excluded. While some public TCRs were present in many individuals, most TCR sequences turned up only very rarely across donors. The cohort was sequenced for TCR beta chains only, and without alpha or paired-chain data the features that could be detected were limited. Immune exposure information for the cohort was limited to CMV serostatus. A further reported finding was that TCR beta sequences accurately predicted the HLA-A and HLA-B alleles for most subjects in the first cohort. According to a later analysis, most CMV-associated TCR beta chains appeared to be HLA-restricted, and the HLA associations seemed to be driven largely by CMV exposure. About 17 rarely observed V segments, including chromosome 9 orphons, were excluded from the earlier analysis of 550 to 700 of the donors because counts were too low. In both the original and validation cohorts, the classifier was reported to diagnose cytomegalovirus status with high specificity and sensitivity. In vitro tests confirmed that a few of the cytomegalovirus-associated TCR beta chains recognize cytomegalovirus antigens. A cluster of highly shared sequence variants was judged likely to be a technical artifact of the sequencing pipeline. Specific HLA alleles were associated with 15,000 to 20,000 TCR beta sequences at a false discovery rate of 0.05 in a later analysis. Because HLA typing was unavailable for some donors at each locus, only the typed subset was used in association tests. In the study, 150 to 200 TCR beta chains were listed as associated with cytomegalovirus.

About this clone itself: Its recognized antigen is unknown. No base quality values were provided; no much bigger clone lies one nucleotide off.

The library relied on the immunoSEQ multiplex PCR assay. A mixture of 60 forward primers for TCR Vbeta segments and 13 reverse primers for TCR Jbeta segments was used in the multiplex PCR. Amplification of the CDR3 region of rearranged TCR beta genes was performed with a multiplex PCR assay on genomic DNA. On the Illumina HiSeq System, the amplified TCR beta libraries were sequenced as 87-base-pair reads. On the authors' methods: A later analysis tallied roughly 80 million unique TCR beta chains across the roughly 610 repertoires, and about 12 million of those chains were shared by two or more donors. Raw reads were error-corrected and collapsed into unique sequences by a nearest-neighbor algorithm in which closely related sequences were merged to remove PCR and sequencing errors. V, D and J gene segments were assigned by aligning CDR3 sequences to IMGT reference sequences. For a sequence to be retained, at least a six-nucleotide match to both a V gene segment and a J gene segment was required. Rearrangements were classified as productive when the CDR3 lacked stop codons and remained in frame with V and J, and all other rearrangements were classified as non-productive. Following IMGT convention, CDR3 was defined as the stretch from the second conserved V-encoded cysteine to the conserved J-encoded phenylalanine. In an earlier analysis of around 600 of the donors, sequences lacking an unambiguous match to a single V gene segment were excluded. In an earlier analysis of 500 to 750 of the donors, V segments were called functional above 56.7% productive rearrangements and were called segregating when the between-donor standard deviation exceeded 5%. A statistical classification framework was developed to diagnose cytomegalovirus status using the catalog of TCR beta chain sequences. A later analysis assigned V and J genes by comparing TCR nucleotide sequences with IMGT/GENE-DB human TR gene sequences. In a later analysis, CDR3 sequences and most-parsimonious VDJ recombination scenarios were assigned using the TCRdist pipeline. In a later analysis, each TCR beta chain was defined by its CDR3 amino acid sequence together with its V-gene family, and reads without a unique V-gene family were excluded. A later analysis removed several hundred highly shared, low-generation-probability nucleotide sequences to deal with suspected cross-contamination and a sequencing artifact. In a later analysis, a clonal expansion index was calculated for each public chain from normalized within-repertoire ranks of inferred template counts. A later analysis computed generation probabilities with a VDJ recombination model fitted to out-of-frame rearrangements, and checked the results against IGoR. In a later analysis, TCR-TCR, TCR-HLA and TCR-CMV co-occurrence was scored with hypergeometric tests, and a repertoire-size bias correction was applied to TCR pairs. In a later analysis, false discovery rates were estimated by permuting HLA or CMV assignments 20 times. A later analysis grouped co-occurring TCRs with DBSCAN, adding TCRdist sequence similarity when clustering within HLA-allele-positive subsets. Repertoires with fewer than 30,000 or more than 120,000 public chains, plus five repertoires with anomalous nucleotide sharing, were excluded from co-occurrence clustering. TCRdb obtained this table from immuneACCESS and retained in-frame rearrangements with V and J assigned. These tables miss some clones; where compared with another copy, unresolved V genes account for less than half of the shortfall, and the remainder is unexplained. That table supplies the V and J calls and clone size; D and trimming were determined from the DNA. The sample table contains tens of thousands of clones; only one count was recorded for around 72% of them. The ten biggest clones cover roughly a sixth of the sample.

The TCR originated in a woman aged 40 to 50 in good health and CMV-seropositive. This chain joins TRBV28 to TRBJ1-1, and TRBD1 aligns with 8 junction nucleotides. The sample was PBMCs. The DNA sequence is given as TGTGCCAGCAACACCGACAGGGGAGTCGGAGCTTTCTTT. Its protein reads: CASNTDRGVGAFF.